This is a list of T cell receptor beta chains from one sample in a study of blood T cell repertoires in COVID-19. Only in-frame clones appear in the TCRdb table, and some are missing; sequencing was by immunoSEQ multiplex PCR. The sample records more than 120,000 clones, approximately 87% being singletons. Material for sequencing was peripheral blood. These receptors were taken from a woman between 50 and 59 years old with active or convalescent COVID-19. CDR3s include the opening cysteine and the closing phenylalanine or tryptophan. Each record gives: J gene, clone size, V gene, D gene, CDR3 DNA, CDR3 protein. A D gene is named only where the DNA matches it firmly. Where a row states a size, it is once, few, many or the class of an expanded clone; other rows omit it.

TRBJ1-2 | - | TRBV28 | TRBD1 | TGTGCCAGCAGTATCTTTCAGACAGGGGCCTATGGCTACACCTTC | CASSIFQTGAYGYTF
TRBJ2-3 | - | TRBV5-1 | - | TGCGCCAGCAGCTTGGAGTCAGAACGCACAGATACGCAGTATTTT | CASSLESERTDTQYF
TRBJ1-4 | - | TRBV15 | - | TGTGCCACCAGCAGAGGGGGACGGGGGGCTGAAAAACTGTTTTTT | CATSRGGRGAEKLFF
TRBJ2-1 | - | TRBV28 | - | TGTGCCAGCAGTTTCTTGGGGAGCTCCTACAATGAGCAGTTCTTC | CASSFLGSSYNEQFF
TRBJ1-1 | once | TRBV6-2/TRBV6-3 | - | TGTGCCAGCAGTAGGGGGGGCGCGTCCGCTGAAGCTTTCTTT | CASSRGGASAEAFF
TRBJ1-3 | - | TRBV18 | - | TGTGCCAGCTCTCGGAATGATCCGGCGGCGGGAAACACCATATATTTT | CASSRNDPAAGNTIYF
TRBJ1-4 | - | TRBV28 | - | TGTGCCAGCAGTTCGGGTCGTTTTCGGAACAGGAGTAATGAAAAACTGTTTTTT | CASSSGRFRNRSNEKLFF
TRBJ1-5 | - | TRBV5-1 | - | TGCGCCAGCAGCTTGGTACCAGATCAGCCCCAGCATTTT | CASSLVPDQPQHF
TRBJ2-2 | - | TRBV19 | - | TGTGCCAGTAGTATATCGCCCAGGGTGAGCACCGGGGAGCTGTTTTTT | CASSISPRVSTGELFF
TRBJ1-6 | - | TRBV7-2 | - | TGTGCCAGCAGCACATACGGGGGGATAGGTTCACCCCTCCACTTT | CASSTYGGIGSPLHF
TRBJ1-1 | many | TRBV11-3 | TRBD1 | TGTGCCAGCAGCCAGTTGACAGGGATGAACACTGAAGCTTTCTTT | CASSQLTGMNTEAFF
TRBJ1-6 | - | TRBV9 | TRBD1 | TGTGCCAGCAGCGTTCGAGACAGGGAGTCGAAATTGGAATTT | CASSVRDRESKLEF
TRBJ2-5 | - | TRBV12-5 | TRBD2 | TGTGCTAGTGGTTCTAGCGGGGGTAGGTCAGAGACCCAGTACTTC | CASGSSGGRSETQYF
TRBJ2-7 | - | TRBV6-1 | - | TGTGCCAGCAGTGAAGCACCGACATTTATCTACGAGCAGTACTTC | CASSEAPTFIYEQYF
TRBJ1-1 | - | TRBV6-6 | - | TGTGCCAGCAGGAACAGGTATAATGAAGCTTTCTTT | CASRNRYNEAFF
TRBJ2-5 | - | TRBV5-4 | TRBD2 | TGTGCCAGCAGCTCCGGGGGGAGTCAAGAGACCCAGTACTTC | CASSSGGSQETQYF
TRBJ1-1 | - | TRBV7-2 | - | TGTGCCAGCAGCTTAGGTCCCACAGGATACACTGAAGCTTTCTTT | CASSLGPTGYTEAFF
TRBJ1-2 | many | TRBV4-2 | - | TGTGCCAGCAGCCAAGATAGACAGGACTTGGGTCCTGGCTACACCTTC | CASSQDRQDLGPGYTF